The source of this TCR beta chain is a study of a mutant IDH1 vaccine in newly diagnosed glioma. Across the study: Vaccination started 4-6 weeks after radiotherapy alone, or with temozolomide cycles. Whole-study results and caveats: Immune responses arising from the vaccine appeared in about 92% of patients.

The germline gives CDR1 SNHLY, CDR2 FYNNEI. CDR3 length: 15 amino acids. Unmatched junction bases numbered 8, after V lost 7 bases and J lost 0 bases. Method: immunoSEQ multiplex PCR; TCRdb's copy keeps in-frame clones and lacks some. The sample carries 53,000 or so clones, around 80% recorded once. Concerning this clone itself: Its target is unknown.

Time point in this sample: week 5, during vaccination. Every vaccine dose comprised 300 ug of mutant IDH1 20-mer peptide plus topical imiquimod. New astrocytomas of WHO grade 3 or 4 that were IDH1-mutant and ATRX-lost were found in the donors. This clonotype was obtained from a man between 45 and 60 years old with glioma. The chain couples TRBV2 to TRBJ1-1; TRBD1 aligns across 7 bases. Material: PBMCs, obtained from a glioma patient whose treatment included an IDH1 peptide vaccine. CDR3 sequence reads: CASNPDRTMNTEAFF. CDR3 nucleotides: TGTGCCAGCAACCCGGACAGGACTATGAACACTGAAGCTTTCTTT. The full variable domain, rest sourced from reference TRBV2 and TRBJ1-1, is EPEVTQTPSHQVTQMGQEVILRCVPISNHLYFYWYRQILGQKVEFLVSFYNNEISEKSEIFDDQFSVERPDGSNFTLKIRSTKLEDSAMYFCASNPDRTMNTEAFFGQGTRLTVV.